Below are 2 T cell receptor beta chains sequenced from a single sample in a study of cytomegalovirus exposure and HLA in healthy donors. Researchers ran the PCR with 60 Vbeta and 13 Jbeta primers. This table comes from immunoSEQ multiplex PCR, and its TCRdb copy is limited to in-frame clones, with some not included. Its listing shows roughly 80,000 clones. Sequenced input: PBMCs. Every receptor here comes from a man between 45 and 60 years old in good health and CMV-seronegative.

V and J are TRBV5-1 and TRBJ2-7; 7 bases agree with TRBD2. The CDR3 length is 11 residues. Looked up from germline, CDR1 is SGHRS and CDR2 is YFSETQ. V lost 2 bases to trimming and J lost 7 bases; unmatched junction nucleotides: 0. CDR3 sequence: CASSLAGEQYF. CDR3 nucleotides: TGCGCCAGCAGCTTAGCGGGGGAGCAGTACTTC.

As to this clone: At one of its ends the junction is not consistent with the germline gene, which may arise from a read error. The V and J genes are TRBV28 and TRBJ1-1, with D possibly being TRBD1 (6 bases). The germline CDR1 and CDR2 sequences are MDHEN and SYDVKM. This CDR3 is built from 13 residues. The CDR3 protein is CEGGGGMNTEAFF. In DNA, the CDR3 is TGCGAAGGGGGAGGGGGAATGAACACTGAAGCTTTCTTT.